This T cell receptor beta chain comes out of a study of OX40 agonist ivuxolimab in advanced cancers. Samples were taken at baseline and on day 1 of cycles 4 and 7. TCRdb keeps only in-frame clones here, not all; method: immunoSEQ multiplex PCR. Of around 62,000 clones listed, about 80% were seen once; the top ten hold 5.5% to 6%. The germline V gene has CDR1 LNHDA and CDR2 SQIVND (reference sequence). The CDR3 covers 14 residues. V was pared by 0 bases and J by 6 bases, with 1 base of the junction left unmatched. This clone has only a few counts. This specimen consisted of CD4+ or CD8+ T cells sorted from blood, obtained in a trial of the OX40 agonist ivuxolimab. This chain links TRBV19 with TRBJ1-1; 10 bases line up with TRBD1. The TCR originated in an adult with an advanced solid tumor such as melanoma, head and neck, liver or kidney cancer. The CDR3 loop is CASSIDGTGAEAFF. The CDR3 DNA sequence: TGTGCCAGTAGTATAGATGGGACAGGGGCTGAAGCTTTCTTT.